This T cell receptor (beta chain) is from a study of blood T cell repertoires in COVID-19. About the study: Recovered status applied to Cohort 3 donors who had two consecutive negative PCRs. It also applied to those with clearance or with symptom resolution.

With V trimmed by 0 bases and J by 10 bases, 4 bases remained unmatched. The CDR3 consists of 13 residues. Germline CDR1 and CDR2: LGHNA and YNFKEQ. This clone was observed once. Original processing methods: The authors estimated nucleated cell counts from reference gene primer amplification. TCRdb's copy holds only in-frame clones and misses some; the assay was immunoSEQ multiplex PCR. V and J calls and clone size come straight from that table; D and trimming were deduced from the DNA. The data show under 200,000 clones, roughly 78% seen once. Cohorts were determined from participant-reported clinical history.

The specimen sequenced was PBMCs or T cells enriched from blood (not recorded which). This TCR derives from a woman in her 70s in a cohort exposed to, infected with or recovered from COVID-19 (not recorded which). The rearrangement uses TRBV4-2 and TRBJ2-3; 7 nucleotides match TRBD2. CDR3 amino acids: CASSQDFGRAQYF. Here the CDR3 DNA reads TGTGCCAGCAGCCAAGATTTTGGGAGGGCGCAGTATTTT.